The 26 T cell receptor beta chains in this list originate from one sample, sequenced in a study of blood T cells in healthy people across ages. The use of a sample-barcoded 5' primer and a J-beta primer mix characterized a second PCR of 7 to 11 cycles. From the 5' RACE reads, TCRdb called clonotypes with MiXCR, one entry per CDR3 protein. The repertoire has about 1.4 million distinct CDR3 sequences, around 55% of them found once; the top ten carry 6.5% to 8%. Sequenced input: blood. Receptor source: a man between 18 and 35 years old in good health.

This chain connects TRBV6-5 to TRBJ2-7; maybe TRBD2 (5 bases). The ends were cut back, 0 bases at V and 7 bases at J, with 13 bases in the middle. The germline CDR1 and CDR2 sequences are MNHEY and SVGAGI. This CDR3 comprises 14 residues. The CDR3 loop reads CASSYSPNQREQYF. Written as DNA, the CDR3 is TGTGCCAGCAGTTACTCGCCGAACCAGCGGGAGCAGTACTTC.

In this sample, this clonotype turned up a few times. The chain employs TRBV27 and TRBJ2-3; D is undetermined. The ends were cut back, 1 base at V and 2 bases at J, with 4 bases in the middle. The CDR3 loop spans 13 amino acids. CDR1 MNHEY and CDR2 SMNVEV come from the germline V gene (reference sequence). Written as DNA, the CDR3 is TGTGCCAGCAGTTTATGGAACACAGATACGCAGTATTTT. Amino acid sequence: CASSLWNTDTQYF.

There are a few counts of this clonotype. The chain is built from TRBV4-2 and TRBJ2-6, with D hard to call. Trimming left V 0 bases short and J 0 bases short, with 3 bases between. The CDR3 length is 15 residues. Germline V gene sequence: CDR1 LGHNA, CDR2 YNFKEQ. For the CDR3, the DNA is TGTGCCAGCAGCCAAGAGACCTCTGGGGCCAACGTCCTGACTTTC. Translating it yields CASSQETSGANVLTF.

The chain recombines TRBV10-3 with TRBJ1-3, with 12 bases identical to TRBD1. Trimming at V came to 9 bases and at J to 2 bases, leaving 5 bases not matched to a gene. The V gene's germline CDR1 is ENHRY and CDR2 SYGVKD. The CDR3 loop spans 15 amino acids. CDR3 sequence: CAIGTGGLTGNTIYF. The CDR3 coding sequence is TGTGCCATTGGGACAGGGGGCCTAACTGGAAACACCATATATTTT.

The chain couples TRBV2 to TRBJ1-2; D gene uncertain. The V and J ends lost 1 base and 7 bases respectively, with 7 bases between them. Germline values: CDR1 SNHLY, CDR2 FYNNEI. CDR3 length equals 12 residues. DNA of the CDR3: TGTGCCAGCAGTGAAGTAAAGTCTGGCTACACCTTC. Its protein product is CASSEVKSGYTF.

This chain uses TRBV4-1 with TRBJ2-7, with a possible D match to TRBD1 (6 bases). Per the germline V gene, CDR1 is MGHRA and CDR2 is YSYEKL. The CDR3 sequence is 15 residues long. V dropped 4 bases and J dropped 0 bases, with 13 bases sitting between them. The CDR3 region is CASSPDRYSSYEQYF. The CDR3 region has the DNA TGCGCCAGCAGCCCAGACAGGTATAGCTCCTACGAGCAGTACTTC.

This CDR3 reads CASSPETHSTDTQYF. The CDR3 region has the DNA TGTGCCAGCAGCCCCGAGACTCATAGCACAGATACGCAGTATTTT. The chain employs TRBV7-2 and TRBJ2-3; D gene uncertain. The CDR3 is made up of 15 amino acids. Germline V CDR1 and CDR2: SGHTA, FQGNSA. The V end lost 5 bases, the J end lost 0 bases, and 12 bases lay between the germline ends.

V usage is TRBV12-3 or TRBV12-4 and J usage is TRBJ2-3; 7 nucleotides match TRBD2. The CDR3 runs 15 residues. Trimming at V came to 6 bases and at J to 3 bases, leaving 9 bases not matched to a gene. The CDR3 loop is CASSFGGGGTDTQYF. The CDR3 nucleotides are TGTGCCAGCAGCTTCGGCGGGGGTGGAACAGATACGCAGTATTTT.

The rearrangement uses TRBV12-3 or TRBV12-4 and TRBJ2-3, with 9 bases that match TRBD1. This CDR3 is built from 16 residues. The junction had 6 bases not matched to a gene; V was cut back by 1 base and J by 4 bases. CDR3 in amino acids: CASSLGTGGSADTQYF. For the CDR3, the DNA is TGTGCCAGCAGTTTAGGCACAGGGGGCAGCGCAGATACGCAGTATTTT.

The chain recombines TRBV12-3 or TRBV12-4 with TRBJ2-5; 7 bases agree with TRBD2. V lost 0 bases and J lost 8; bases outside the gene matches: 18. The CDR3 sequence is 18 residues long. For the CDR3, the DNA is TGTGCCAGCAGTTTAGCAGTGGCGGGAGAGGGGAGGAAGAGAACCCAGTACTTC. Translating it yields CASSLAVAGEGRKRTQYF.

The chain joins TRBV29-1 to TRBJ1-2; D not resolved. Germline loops: CDR1 SQVTM, CDR2 ANQGSEA. This CDR3 region has 12 residues. V was pared by 3 bases and J by 5 bases, with 10 bases between. CDR3 sequence: CSVDSLDYGYTF. The CDR3 region has the DNA TGCAGCGTTGATAGTCTGGATTATGGCTACACCTTC.

There are a few counts of this clonotype. V gene TRBV7-9 combines with J gene TRBJ2-1, with 9 bases identical to TRBD2. CDR1 and CDR2 from the germline V gene are SEHNR and FQNEAQ (reference sequence). The CDR3 runs to 15 residues. With 2 bases clipped from V and 7 bases from J, the junction kept 6 bases outside the gene matches. CDR3 DNA sequence: TGTGCCAGCAGCTTATTGGGACTAGCTACTAATGAGCAGTTCTTC. Protein: CASSLLGLATNEQFF.

The chain joins TRBV7-6 to TRBJ1-1, with a weak D call TRBD1 (6 bases). The ends were cut back, 4 bases at V and 11 bases at J, with 17 bases in the middle. Germline V gene data show CDR1 as SGHVS and CDR2 as FNYEAQ. The CDR3 runs 13 residues. CDR3 amino acids: CASSSEVGGQAFF. The CDR3 nucleotides read TGTGCCAGCAGCTCCGAAGTGGGGGGGCAGGCTTTCTTT.

V is TRBV20-1 and J is TRBJ2-4; D remains ambiguous. V shed 5 bases and J shed 2 bases, with 10 bases lying between them. The CDR3 loop spans 13 amino acids. The germline V gene encodes CDR1 DFQATT and CDR2 SNEGSKA (reference sequence). For the CDR3, the DNA is TGCAGTGCTTGCGGACCGTCCAAAAACATTCAGTACTTC. Translating it yields CSACGPSKNIQYF.

The CDR3 nucleotides read TGCGCCAGCAGTTACACACAGGGTTTCGGGGAGCTGTTTTTT. Its translation is CASSYTQGFGELFF. This rearrangement joins TRBV5-1 to TRBJ2-2; D might be TRBD1 (6 bases). V dropped 5 bases and J dropped 7 bases, with 15 bases sitting between them. The germline V gene has CDR1 SGHRS and CDR2 YFSETQ. The CDR3 sequence is 14 residues long.

This clonotype was detected only a few times. V is TRBV20-1 and J is TRBJ2-3; D is undetermined. Germline V CDR1 and CDR2: DFQATT, SNEGSKA (reference sequence). Trimming shortened V by 0 bases and J by 8 bases, and 15 bases separated the two germline ends. The CDR3 has 14 residues. CDR3: CSAREALSSRTQYF. CDR3 DNA: TGCAGTGCTAGAGAGGCGCTTAGCTCCCGTACGCAGTATTTT.

The chain has TRBV27 and TRBJ2-1, with D hard to call. This CDR3 has 13 amino acids. Looked up from germline, CDR1 is MNHEY and CDR2 is SMNVEV (reference sequence). Trimming left V 8 bases short and J 8 bases short, with 16 bases between. As DNA, the CDR3 is TGTGCCAGCGGGCTGCCCTTCCACGATGAGCAGTTCTTC. Protein product: CASGLPFHDEQFF.

The chain uses TRBV3-1 and TRBJ2-7; D call uncertain. Near its end, the DNA agrees better with TRBJ2-5, so the J call may be wrong. CDR1 and CDR2 from the germline V gene are LGHDT and YNNKEL (reference sequence). CDR3 size: 14 residues. The CDR3 DNA sequence: TGTGCCAGCAGCCAAGATACTATAAGAGAGACCCAGTACTTC. Protein product: CASSQDTIRETQYF.

The rearrangement joins TRBV7-8 to TRBJ1-5; weak D call: TRBD1 (5 bases). The ends were cut back, 1 base at V and 7 bases at J, with 17 bases in the middle. CDR3 length equals 16 residues. Germline V gene data show CDR1 as SGHVS and CDR2 as FQNEAQ. The CDR3 DNA follows: TGTGCCAGCAGCTTAGAAGGGTGGGGCCTAAGGCAGCCCCAGCATTTT. This encodes CASSLEGWGLRQPQHF.

This clonotype was seen only once. This rearrangement joins TRBV27 to TRBJ1-4, with D maybe TRBD1 (5 bases). The CDR3 sequence is 18 residues long. Germline CDR1 reads MNHEY; CDR2 reads SMNVEV (reference sequence). V shed 1 base and J shed 0 bases, with 15 bases lying between them. CDR3: CASSLWGTKAATNEKLFF. CDR3 coding DNA: TGTGCCAGCAGTTTATGGGGCACGAAGGCTGCAACTAATGAAAAACTGTTTTTT. Full variable domain (remainder filled in from reference TRBV27 and TRBJ1-4): EAQVTQNPRYLITVTGKKLTVTCSQNMNHEYMSWYRQDPGLGLRQIYYSMNVEVTDKGDVPEGYKVSRKEKRNFPLILESPSPNQTSLYFCASSLWGTKAATNEKLFFGSGTQLSVL.

The chain joins TRBV6-2 or TRBV6-3 to TRBJ1-1; D not certain. CDR1 MNHEY and CDR2 SVGEGT come from the germline V gene. The CDR3 contains 13 residues. The V end was cut by 2 bases, the J end by 7 bases, with 11 bases between. This CDR3 is CASSYQGTVEAFF. The CDR3 bases are TGTGCCAGCAGTTACCAAGGAACAGTTGAAGCTTTCTTT.

The rearrangement joins TRBV20-1 to TRBJ2-4; D may be TRBD1 (5 bases). With 3 bases removed from V and 1 base from J, the gap between germline ends came to 13 bases. The CDR3 is 15 amino acids. Germline assignment: CDR1 DFQATT and CDR2 SNEGSKA (reference sequence). CDR3 sequence (DNA): TGCAGTGCTAGGAGGCAGGGCGACGCCAAAAACATTCAGTACTTC. It codes for CSARRQGDAKNIQYF.

The chain combines TRBV7-2 with TRBJ1-2, with D uncertain. Trimming stripped 5 bases from V and 2 bases from J, with 15 bases between. This CDR3 comprises 15 residues. Germline values: CDR1 SGHTA, CDR2 FQGNSA. DNA of the CDR3: TGTGCCAGCAGCCCTCCGCCCGGGCAGAACTATGGCTACACCTTC. Its translation: CASSPPPGQNYGYTF.

A word on this clonotype: This may stem from a read error, because a much larger clone lies one nucleotide away. The chain has TRBV12-3 or TRBV12-4 and TRBJ2-7; 7 nucleotides align to TRBD1. With V trimmed by 7 bases and J by 2 bases, 5 bases remained unmatched. The CDR3 contains 13 residues. CDR3 DNA sequence: TGTGCCAGCACTCGACAGGGCCCCTACGAGCAGTACTTC. Translation: CASTRQGPYEQYF.

This clonotype was seen a few times. This rearrangement joins TRBV9 to TRBJ1-1, with D unclear. The CDR3 covers 14 residues. V was clipped by 4 bases and J by 1 base, with 11 bases between them. Germline-derived CDR1 and CDR2 are SGDLS and YYNGEE. The CDR3 reads CASSPGWANTEAFF. The DNA for the CDR3 is TGTGCCAGCAGCCCCGGCTGGGCGAACACTGAAGCTTTCTTT. Combining the CDR3 with reference TRBV9 and TRBJ1-1 gives the whole variable domain DSGVTQTPKHLITATGQRVTLRCSPRSGDLSVYWYQQSLDQGLQFLIQYYNGEERAKGNILERFSAQQFPDLHSELNLSSLELGDSALYFCASSPGWANTEAFFGQGTRLTVV.

This clonotype was seen a handful of times. The V and J genes are TRBV2 and TRBJ2-3, with 7 positions matching TRBD2. The CDR3 is 17 amino acids. Per the germline V gene, CDR1 is SNHLY and CDR2 is FYNNEI. V trimming: 6 bases; J trimming: 10 bases; junction bases outside the gene matches: 22. In DNA form, the CDR3 reads TGTGCCAGCAGCCCCAGCCTGGGGGGGACGGCCGGTGGCGCGCAGTATTTT. Its translation is CASSPSLGGTAGGAQYF.